This TCR beta chain originates from a study of blood T cell repertoires in COVID-19. This CDR3 is 15 amino acids long. With V trimmed by 0 bases and J by 8 bases, 2 bases remained unmatched. Germline V CDR1 and CDR2: SGDLS, YYNGEE. Assay used: immunoSEQ multiplex PCR; TCRdb lists only in-frame clones, some missing. The sample shows roughly 380,000 clones, 89% of them seen only once. While infection was still active, Seattle patients were enrolled and then followed longitudinally. The V call is TRBV9, the J call TRBJ1-4, with TRBD1 matching 12 bases. Sequencing used peripheral blood. This clonotype originated in a woman aged 40 to 50 with COVID-19, enrolled during active disease. The CDR3 loop is CASSVDGTGGEKLFF. CDR3 coding DNA: TGTGCCAGCAGCGTAGACGGGACAGGGGGCGAAAAACTGTTTTTT. The variable domain in full, with the rest retrieved from reference TRBV9 and TRBJ1-4, is DSGVTQTPKHLITATGQRVTLRCSPRSGDLSVYWYQQSLDQGLQFLIQYYNGEERAKGNILERFSAQQFPDLHSELNLSSLELGDSALYFCASSVDGTGGEKLFFGSGTQLSVL.